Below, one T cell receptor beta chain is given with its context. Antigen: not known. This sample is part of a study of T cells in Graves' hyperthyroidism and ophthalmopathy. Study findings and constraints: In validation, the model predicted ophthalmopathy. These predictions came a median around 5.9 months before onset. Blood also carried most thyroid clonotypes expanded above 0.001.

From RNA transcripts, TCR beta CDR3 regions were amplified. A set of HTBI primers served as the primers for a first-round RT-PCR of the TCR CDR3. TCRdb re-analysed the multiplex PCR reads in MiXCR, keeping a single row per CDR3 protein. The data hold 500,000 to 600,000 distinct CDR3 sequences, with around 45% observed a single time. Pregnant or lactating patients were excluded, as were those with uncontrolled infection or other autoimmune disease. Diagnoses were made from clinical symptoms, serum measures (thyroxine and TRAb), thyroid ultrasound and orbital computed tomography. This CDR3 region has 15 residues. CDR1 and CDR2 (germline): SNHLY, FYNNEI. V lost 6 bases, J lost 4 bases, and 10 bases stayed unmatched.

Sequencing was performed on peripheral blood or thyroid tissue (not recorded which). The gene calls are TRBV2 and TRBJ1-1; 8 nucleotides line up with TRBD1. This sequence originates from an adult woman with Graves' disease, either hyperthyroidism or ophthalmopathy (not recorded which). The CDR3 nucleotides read TGTGCCAGCAGCCGACCTGAAACAGGGGGCACTGAAGCTTTCTTT. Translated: CASSRPETGGTEAFF.